This is a list of T cell receptor beta chains from one sample in a study of vaccination and CD4 T cells after COVID-19. Using its own MiXCR run on the PCR reads, TCRdb lists one record per CDR3 protein. Of 15,000 to 20,000 distinct CDR3 sequences listed, about 46% are singletons. No cognate antigen is known for these TCRs. The material was CD4+ T cells from blood, cultured in vitro, obtained before SARS-CoV-2 vaccination. These receptors all come from a human donor who had recovered from COVID-19. Each CDR3 is given with its conserved first and last residue. A D gene is named only where the DNA matches it firmly. Not every row has a clone size; where given, it reads once, few, many or a size class.

d_gene,v_gene,abundance,j_gene,CDR3aa,CDR3nt
TRBD2,TRBV7-2,few,TRBJ2-5,CASSPQRGGWETQYF,TGTGCCAGCAGCCCCCAACGGGGGGGCTGGGAGACCCAGTACTTC
.,TRBV6-1,.,TRBJ2-5,CASSEEQGGQETQYF,TGTGCCAGCAGTGAAGAACAGGGCGGCCAAGAGACCCAGTACTTC
TRBD1,TRBV20-1,.,TRBJ1-4,CSAQWTGNEKLFF,TGCAGTGCTCAATGGACAGGGAACGAAAAACTGTTTTTT
TRBD1,TRBV20-1,few,TRBJ1-4,CSAPGQGGEKLFF,TGCAGTGCCCCGGGACAGGGAGGTGAAAAACTGTTTTTT
TRBD1,TRBV18,.,TRBJ1-2,CASSPGQGAGGYTF,TGTGCCAGCTCACCAGGACAGGGGGCTGGAGGCTACACCTTC
.,TRBV27,.,TRBJ1-1,CASRGRTDTEAFF,TGTGCCAGCAGGGGGAGGACCGACACTGAAGCTTTCTTT
.,TRBV6-4,.,TRBJ1-1,CASSERVGTEAFF,TGTGCCAGCAGTGAACGGGTAGGCACTGAAGCTTTCTTT
.,TRBV11-2,.,TRBJ2-2,CAVDPRNTGELFF,TGTGCCGTGGACCCGCGGAACACCGGGGAGCTGTTTTTT
.,TRBV7-2,few,TRBJ2-5,CASSVRGQETQYF,TGTGCCAGCAGCGTTAGGGGGCAAGAGACCCAGTACTTC
.,TRBV7-6,few,TRBJ2-7,CASSPLPSYEQYF,TGTGCCAGCAGCCCTTTGCCTTCCTACGAGCAGTACTTC
TRBD1,TRBV5-4,few,TRBJ1-2,CASRDGQGLSYGYTF,TGTGCCAGCAGGGACGGACAGGGGCTGAGCTATGGCTACACCTTC
TRBD1,TRBV7-2,few,TRBJ1-2,CASSLTPLGQPIYGYTF,TGTGCCAGCAGCTTAACCCCGTTGGGACAGCCAATCTATGGCTACACCTTC
TRBD2,TRBV7-9,.,TRBJ2-1,CASSLPGLAGNEQFF,TGTGCCAGCAGCTTACCAGGACTAGCGGGAAATGAGCAGTTCTTC
.,TRBV19,.,TRBJ1-2,CASSPNGGYFYGYTF,TGTGCCAGTAGTCCAAACGGGGGTTATTTCTATGGCTACACCTTC
.,TRBV15,.,TRBJ2-1,CATSRLKQGLLYNEQFF,TGTGCCACCAGCAGATTAAAACAGGGCTTATTATACAATGAGCAGTTCTTC
TRBD2,TRBV6-5,.,TRBJ2-4,CASSYQGSPGGIAKNIQYF,TGTGCCAGCAGTTACCAAGGTTCCCCGGGGGGAATAGCCAAAAACATTCAGTACTTC
TRBD1,TRBV6-1,medium-sized,TRBJ1-1,CASSGARGLYTEAFF,TGTGCCAGCAGTGGGGCCAGGGGGCTATACACTGAAGCTTTCTTT
.,TRBV2,once,TRBJ2-3,CASRTTGTDTQYF,TGTGCCAGCAGAACGACCGGCACAGATACGCAGTATTTT
.,TRBV10-3,.,TRBJ2-7,CATGIQGGSEQYF,TGTGCCACTGGGATTCAGGGGGGCTCCGAGCAGTACTTC
.,TRBV7-8,few,TRBJ2-2,CASSPLTSATGELFF,TGTGCCAGCAGCCCGTTGACATCAGCCACCGGGGAGCTGTTTTTT
.,TRBV27,.,TRBJ1-2,CATAHSQGASGYTF,TGTGCCACCGCCCACTCACAGGGAGCGTCCGGCTACACCTTC
TRBD2,TRBV20-1,.,TRBJ2-5,CSAATWTSQETQYF,TGCAGTGCTGCTACTTGGACTAGCCAAGAGACCCAGTACTTC
TRBD2,TRBV7-6,few,TRBJ2-5,CASRPRAGGPQETQYF,TGTGCCAGCAGACCCCGGGCGGGGGGGCCCCAAGAGACCCAGTACTTC
TRBD1,TRBV7-9,.,TRBJ1-4,CASSPIPGQGNEKLFF,TGTGCCAGCAGCCCGATACCGGGACAGGGGAATGAAAAACTGTTTTTT
TRBD1,TRBV27,.,TRBJ2-3,CASSQNRGQDTQYF,TGTGCCAGCAGTCAAAACAGGGGGCAAGATACGCAGTATTTT
TRBD1,TRBV11-3,few,TRBJ1-1,CASSPRDRVTEAFF,TGTGCCAGCAGCCCTCGAGACAGGGTCACTGAAGCTTTCTTT
.,TRBV28,.,TRBJ2-3,CASSSGRRGGTDTQYF,TGTGCCAGCAGTTCGGGCCGGAGGGGTGGCACAGATACGCAGTATTTT